This T cell receptor beta chain was recorded in a study of response to subunit inactivated influenza vaccine. TCRdb redid the calling of the RT-PCR reads with MiXCR, one entry per CDR3 protein. The data contain about 570,000 distinct CDR3 sequences, approximately 11% of them singletons. This clonotype was found a few times. This same sample was also part of a study on T cells expressing NK-cell markers. That investigation notes: 5'RACE template switching with UMIs generated TCR beta cDNA. The authors sequenced eight donors, of whom seven were HCMV-seropositive and one was seronegative. The authors applied an anti-gamma-delta TCR antibody in several experiments, and it restricted sorting to alpha-beta TCR T cells. Over 5 donors carried dominant NKG2C+ clonotypes that made up roughly 1.0-7.0% of their CD8+ T cells. The CD3+CD56-NKG2C+ fraction of four donors was likewise dominated by these clonotypes.

This TCR was recovered from a man aged 45-65 years who received an inactivated influenza vaccine. The sequences come from PBMCs from blood, collected on the day of vaccination.

The CDR3, as DNA: TGTGCCAGCAGCCAAGATGGGCCGTGGACAAGGAAGTACTTC. This sequence encodes CASSQDGPWTRKYF. V and J are TRBV3-1 and TRBJ2-7; maybe TRBD1 (5 bases). Per the germline V gene, CDR1 is LGHDT and CDR2 is YNNKEL (reference sequence). The V and J ends lost 0 bases and 11 bases respectively, with 17 bases between them. The CDR3 extends over 14 amino acids.